The clone carrying this T cell receptor (beta chain) came up a few times. This record belongs to a study of patients and donors after allogeneic stem cell transplantation. TCRdb re-analysed the RT-PCR reads in MiXCR, keeping a single row per CDR3 protein. The sample shows 200,000 to 250,000 distinct CDR3 sequences, about 38% of them seen only once. The CDR3 covers 14 residues. Trimming stripped 1 base from V and 0 bases from J, with 3 bases between. The J gene is TRBJ2-2, the V gene TRBV12-3 or TRBV12-4, with no clear D. The receptor was derived from a human donor who was either an allogeneic HSCT recipient or a stem cell or donor lymphocyte infusion donor (not recorded which). It is not recorded whose cells these are; they may come from a transplant donor. Sequencing used blood, either unsorted or a sorted T cell fraction (not recorded which). As DNA, the CDR3 is TGTGCCAGCAGTTTAGTTCCGAACACCGGGGAGCTGTTTTTT. Its protein is CASSLVPNTGELFF.